This TCR beta chain came from a study of blood T cells in healthy people across ages. The draw of peripheral blood yielded ten milliliters from each donor. This clonotype has only a few counts. The antigen is not known. Notes on the study in general: Getting older went along with TCR beta diversity per million T cells dropping roughly linearly. Diversity figures based on one million T cells were deemed too low.

Combining a sample-barcoded 5' primer with a J-beta primer mix, a second PCR ran for about 7 to 11 cycles. TCRdb re-called the 5' RACE reads through MiXCR, storing one row per CDR3 protein. The sample includes around 600,000 distinct CDR3 sequences, under 55% of them seen just once. CDR3 length: 13 residues. In germline, CDR1 is MDHEN, CDR2 SYDVKM. The germline V and J ends were trimmed by 7 bases and 4 bases, with 13 bases remaining between them. The chain uses TRBV28 and TRBJ1-2; a possible D gene is TRBD1 (6 bases). The clonotype originates from a man older than 75 in good health. Input material: blood. The CDR3 sequence is CASTVQGAYGYTF. The CDR3 nucleotides are TGTGCCAGCACCGTACAGGGCGCCTATGGCTACACCTTC.